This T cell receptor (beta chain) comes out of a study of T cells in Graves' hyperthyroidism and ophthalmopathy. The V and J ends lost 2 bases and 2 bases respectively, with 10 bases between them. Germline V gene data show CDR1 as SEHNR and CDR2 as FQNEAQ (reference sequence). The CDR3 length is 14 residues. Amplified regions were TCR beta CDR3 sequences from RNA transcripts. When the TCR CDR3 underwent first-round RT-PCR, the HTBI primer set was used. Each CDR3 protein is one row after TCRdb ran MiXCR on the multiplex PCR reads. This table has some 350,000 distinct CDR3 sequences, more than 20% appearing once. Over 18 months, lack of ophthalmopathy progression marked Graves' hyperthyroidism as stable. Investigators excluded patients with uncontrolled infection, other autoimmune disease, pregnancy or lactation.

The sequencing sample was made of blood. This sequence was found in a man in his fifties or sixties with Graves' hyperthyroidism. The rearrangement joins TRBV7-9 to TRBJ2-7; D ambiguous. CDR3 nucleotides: TGTGCCAGCAGCTTACTCCAGCCACCCTACGAGCAGTACTTC. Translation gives CASSLLQPPYEQYF.